These T cell receptor beta chains were read from a single sample in a study of metastatic and nonmetastatic thyroid tumors. TCRdb called clones again from the PCR reads with MiXCR. The table lists tens of thousands of clones, about 29% of them singletons. Specimen: blood. These receptors all stem from a male donor with papillary thyroid cancer or a benign thyroid nodule (not recorded which). Some clones in this sample may be carry-over from other donors' samples. Both conserved end residues are part of each CDR3. The D gene is left open where the match is weak. Clone size is given for some rows only: seen once, a few or many times, or a class if the clone is expanded.

cdr3_nt: TGTGCCAGCAGCTTGGAAGACAGCTCCTACAATGAGCAGTTCTTC
cdr3_aa: CASSLEDSSYNEQFF
v_call: TRBV5-4
clone_size: -
j_call: TRBJ2-1
d_call: -

cdr3_nt: TGTGCCAGCAGTCAGACAGGGCACCGATTTGCGCTAGCGTACTCCTACGAGCAGTACTTC
cdr3_aa: CASSQTGHRFALAYSYEQYF
v_call: TRBV28
clone_size: medium-sized
j_call: TRBJ2-7
d_call: -

cdr3_nt: TGTGCCAGCAGTCCTCAGGGGCAAAGGGAGCCCCAGCATTTT
cdr3_aa: CASSPQGQREPQHF
v_call: TRBV2
clone_size: -
j_call: TRBJ1-5
d_call: -

cdr3_nt: TGTGCCACCAGCAGAGCAGGACTAGCGGCCGACTACGAGCAGTACTTC
cdr3_aa: CATSRAGLAADYEQYF
v_call: TRBV15
clone_size: few
j_call: TRBJ2-7
d_call: TRBD2

cdr3_nt: TGCAGTGCCAACCCCCGGGACAGGGGGCAAGAGACCCAGTACTTC
cdr3_aa: CSANPRDRGQETQYF
v_call: TRBV20-1
clone_size: many
j_call: TRBJ2-5
d_call: TRBD1

cdr3_nt: TGTGCCATCAGTGAGGGCGCTAGCGGGAACCGGCAGTACTTC
cdr3_aa: CAISEGASGNRQYF
v_call: TRBV10-3
clone_size: few
j_call: TRBJ2-7
d_call: TRBD2

cdr3_nt: TGTGCCTGGAGTCATCCTGGAAACACCATATATTTT
cdr3_aa: CAWSHPGNTIYF
v_call: TRBV30
clone_size: medium-sized
j_call: TRBJ1-3
d_call: -

cdr3_nt: TGCGCCAGCAGCCAAGGGTTGACAGCTTTCCAAGAGACCCAGTACTTC
cdr3_aa: CASSQGLTAFQETQYF
v_call: TRBV4-1
clone_size: -
j_call: TRBJ2-5
d_call: -

cdr3_nt: TGTGCCAGCAGTGAAGCGGGGGCGGGGCATCAGCCCCAGCATTTT
cdr3_aa: CASSEAGAGHQPQHF
v_call: TRBV2
clone_size: many
j_call: TRBJ1-5
d_call: -

cdr3_nt: TGTGCCAGCAGCTTATGGGGAATGGCTAGCGGGAGGAATGAGCAGTTCTTC
cdr3_aa: CASSLWGMASGRNEQFF
v_call: TRBV7-8
clone_size: -
j_call: TRBJ2-1
d_call: TRBD2

cdr3_nt: TGTGCCAGTAGGGGGGACATGGATTACACCGGGGAGCTGTTTTTT
cdr3_aa: CASRGDMDYTGELFF
v_call: TRBV19
clone_size: few
j_call: TRBJ2-2
d_call: -

cdr3_nt: TGTGCCAGCAGCCAAGCGAGAGGGGGCAACTCACCCCTCCACTTT
cdr3_aa: CASSQARGGNSPLHF
v_call: TRBV3-1
clone_size: -
j_call: TRBJ1-6
d_call: TRBD1

cdr3_nt: TGTGCCAGCAGCTTGGGCAGTTCGGCTGGCTACACCTTC
cdr3_aa: CASSLGSSAGYTF
v_call: TRBV7-9
clone_size: -
j_call: TRBJ1-2
d_call: -

cdr3_nt: TGTGCCAGCAGCTTTTTTGAACAGGGTTTCACTGAAGCTTTCTTT
cdr3_aa: CASSFFEQGFTEAFF
v_call: TRBV5-4
clone_size: many
j_call: TRBJ1-1
d_call: -

cdr3_nt: TGCAGCGTTGTGCAAACCTCGAACACCGGGGAGCTGTTTTTT
cdr3_aa: CSVVQTSNTGELFF
v_call: TRBV29-1
clone_size: many
j_call: TRBJ2-2
d_call: -

cdr3_nt: TGTGCCAGCAGCTTAAGGCCTAGCGGGAGAGGCTACGAGCAGTACTTC
cdr3_aa: CASSLRPSGRGYEQYF
v_call: TRBV11-3
clone_size: -
j_call: TRBJ2-7
d_call: TRBD2

cdr3_nt: TGTGCCAGCAGTTTGGGCACGAAAGGCGAGCAGTACTTC
cdr3_aa: CASSLGTKGEQYF
v_call: TRBV12-3/TRBV12-4
clone_size: few
j_call: TRBJ2-7
d_call: -

cdr3_nt: TGTGCCTGGAGTGTCTCCGGGGAAGATACGCAGTATTTT
cdr3_aa: CAWSVSGEDTQYF
v_call: TRBV30
clone_size: -
j_call: TRBJ2-3
d_call: -

cdr3_nt: TGTGCCAGCAGCCGGACTAGCATGTACGAGCAGTACTTC
cdr3_aa: CASSRTSMYEQYF
v_call: TRBV2
clone_size: medium-sized
j_call: TRBJ2-7
d_call: TRBD2

cdr3_nt: TGTGCCAGCAAGGTCCAGGAATCCGAAAAACTGTTTTTT
cdr3_aa: CASKVQESEKLFF
v_call: TRBV12-3/TRBV12-4
clone_size: many
j_call: TRBJ1-4
d_call: -

cdr3_nt: TGTGCCAGCAACCAAGGACAGGCAGGTCAGCCCCAGCATTTT
cdr3_aa: CASNQGQAGQPQHF
v_call: TRBV2
clone_size: many
j_call: TRBJ1-5
d_call: TRBD1

cdr3_nt: TGTGCCAGCAGTTACTCGATTCAGCAGCCCCAGCATTTT
cdr3_aa: CASSYSIQQPQHF
v_call: TRBV6-5
clone_size: few
j_call: TRBJ1-5
d_call: -

cdr3_nt: TGTGCCAGTAGGAGAGAAGGGGGCTCACAGCCCCAGCATTTT
cdr3_aa: CASRREGGSQPQHF
v_call: TRBV19
clone_size: -
j_call: TRBJ1-5
d_call: TRBD1

cdr3_nt: TGTGCCAGCAGCCAAGAATGGTCAGGGGTTCCCATAGCGGGGAAAGTTACGCAGTATTTT
cdr3_aa: CASSQEWSGVPIAGKVTQYF
v_call: TRBV14
clone_size: many
j_call: TRBJ2-3
d_call: TRBD2

cdr3_nt: TGTGCCAGCAGCTTATCGGGTCCGCTCTCCTACGAGCAGTACTTC
cdr3_aa: CASSLSGPLSYEQYF
v_call: TRBV7-9
clone_size: many
j_call: TRBJ2-7
d_call: -

cdr3_nt: TGCAGTGCTAGTCGCCGGGACAGGGAAAAGACCCAGTACTTC
cdr3_aa: CSASRRDREKTQYF
v_call: TRBV20-1
clone_size: many
j_call: TRBJ2-5
d_call: TRBD1

cdr3_nt: TGCAGTGCTAGTCCAGGGTTATACGAGCAGTACTTC
cdr3_aa: CSASPGLYEQYF
v_call: TRBV20-1
clone_size: medium-sized
j_call: TRBJ2-7
d_call: -

cdr3_nt: TGTGCCAGCAGCTTAGGACAGGACTACGAGCAGTACTTC
cdr3_aa: CASSLGQDYEQYF
v_call: TRBV11-2
clone_size: medium-sized
j_call: TRBJ2-7
d_call: -